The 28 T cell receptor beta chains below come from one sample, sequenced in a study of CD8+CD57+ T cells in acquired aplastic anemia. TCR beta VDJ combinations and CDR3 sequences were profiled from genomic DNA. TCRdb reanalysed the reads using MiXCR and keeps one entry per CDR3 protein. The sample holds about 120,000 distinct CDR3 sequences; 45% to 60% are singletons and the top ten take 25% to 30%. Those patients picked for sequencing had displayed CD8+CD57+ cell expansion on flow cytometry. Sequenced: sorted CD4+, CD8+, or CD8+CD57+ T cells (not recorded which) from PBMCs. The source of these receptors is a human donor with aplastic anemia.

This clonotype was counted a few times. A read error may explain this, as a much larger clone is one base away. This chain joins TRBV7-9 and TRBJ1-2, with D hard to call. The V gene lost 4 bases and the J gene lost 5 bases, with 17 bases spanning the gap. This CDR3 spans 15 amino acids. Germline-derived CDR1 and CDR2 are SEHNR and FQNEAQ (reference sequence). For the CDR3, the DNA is TGTGCCAGCAGCTCTTTTCGGGCGGCGCATTATGGCTACACCTTC. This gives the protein CASSSFRAAHYGYTF.

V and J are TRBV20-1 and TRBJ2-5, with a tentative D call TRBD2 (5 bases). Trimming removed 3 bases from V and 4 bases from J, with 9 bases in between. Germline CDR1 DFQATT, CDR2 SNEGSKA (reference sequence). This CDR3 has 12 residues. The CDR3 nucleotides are TGCAGTGCTAGTCTTCGGGGAGAGACCCAGTACTTC. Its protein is CSASLRGETQYF.

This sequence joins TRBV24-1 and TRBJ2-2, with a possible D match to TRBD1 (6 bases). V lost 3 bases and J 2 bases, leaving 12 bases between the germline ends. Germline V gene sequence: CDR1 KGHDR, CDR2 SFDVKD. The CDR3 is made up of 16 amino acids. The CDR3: CATSDPDSHNTGELFF. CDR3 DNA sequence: TGTGCCACCAGTGATCCGGACAGCCATAACACCGGGGAGCTGTTTTTT.

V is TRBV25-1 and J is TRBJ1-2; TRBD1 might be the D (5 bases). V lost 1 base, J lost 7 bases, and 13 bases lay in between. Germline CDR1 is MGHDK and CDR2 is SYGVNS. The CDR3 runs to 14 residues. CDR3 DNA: TGTGCCAGCAGTGAATTCCGCTCAGGGCGTGGCTACACCTTC. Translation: CASSEFRSGRGYTF.

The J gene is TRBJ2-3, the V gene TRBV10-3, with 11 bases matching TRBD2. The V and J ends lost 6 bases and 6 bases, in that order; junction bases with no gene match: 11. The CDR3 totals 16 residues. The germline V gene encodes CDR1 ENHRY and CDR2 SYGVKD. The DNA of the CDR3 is TGTGCCATCAGCCTTGATAGCGGGAGGGGGACGGATACGCAGTATTTT. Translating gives CAISLDSGRGTDTQYF.

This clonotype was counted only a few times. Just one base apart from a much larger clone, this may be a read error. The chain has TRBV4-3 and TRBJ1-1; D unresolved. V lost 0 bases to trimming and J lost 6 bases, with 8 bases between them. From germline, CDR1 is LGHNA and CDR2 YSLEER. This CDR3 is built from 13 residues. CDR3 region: CASSQDRRAEAFF. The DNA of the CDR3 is TGCGCCAGCAGCCAAGATAGGAGGGCTGAAGCTTTCTTT.

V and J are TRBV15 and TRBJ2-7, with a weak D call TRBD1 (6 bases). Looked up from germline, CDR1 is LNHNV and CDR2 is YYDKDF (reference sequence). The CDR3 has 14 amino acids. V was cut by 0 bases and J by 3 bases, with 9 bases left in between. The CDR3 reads CATSRDRGDYEQYF. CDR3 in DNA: TGTGCCACCAGCAGAGACAGGGGTGACTACGAGCAGTACTTC.

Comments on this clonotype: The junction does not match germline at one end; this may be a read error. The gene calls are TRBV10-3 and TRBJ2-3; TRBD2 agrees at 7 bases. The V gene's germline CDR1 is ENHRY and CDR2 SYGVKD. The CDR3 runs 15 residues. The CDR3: CAIKLRRESTDTRYF. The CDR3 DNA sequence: TGTGCCATCAAGTTGAGGCGGGAGTCGACAGATACGCGGTATTTT.

CDR3 nucleotides: TGCGCCAGCAGCCGCTTGACAGGGGGCCAGGAGACCCAGTACTTC. Translating gives CASSRLTGGQETQYF. The chain recombines TRBV4-3 with TRBJ2-5; 10 positions match TRBD1. This CDR3 is 15 amino acids long. The V gene's germline CDR1 is LGHNA and CDR2 YSLEER. The V segment lost 4 bases and the J segment 5 bases; nucleotides outside the gene matches: 7.

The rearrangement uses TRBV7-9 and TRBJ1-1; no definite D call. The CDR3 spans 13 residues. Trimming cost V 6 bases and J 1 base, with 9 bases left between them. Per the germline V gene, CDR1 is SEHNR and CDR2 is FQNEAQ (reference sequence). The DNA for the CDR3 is TGTGCCAGCAGTCTTTCATCGAACACTGAAGCTTTCTTT. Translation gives CASSLSSNTEAFF.

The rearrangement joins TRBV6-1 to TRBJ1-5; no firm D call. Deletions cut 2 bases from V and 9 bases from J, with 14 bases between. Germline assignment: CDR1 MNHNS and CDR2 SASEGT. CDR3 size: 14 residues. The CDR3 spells CASSEPGSPVPQHF. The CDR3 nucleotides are TGTGCCAGCAGTGAACCGGGTTCGCCTGTGCCCCAGCATTTT.

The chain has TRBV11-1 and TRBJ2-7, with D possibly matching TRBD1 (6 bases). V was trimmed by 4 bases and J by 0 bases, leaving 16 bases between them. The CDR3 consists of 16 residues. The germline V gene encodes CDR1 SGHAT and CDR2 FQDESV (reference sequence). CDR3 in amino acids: CASSSPGTPSSYEQYF. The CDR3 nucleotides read TGTGCCAGCAGCTCCCCCGGGACACCGAGCTCCTACGAGCAGTACTTC.

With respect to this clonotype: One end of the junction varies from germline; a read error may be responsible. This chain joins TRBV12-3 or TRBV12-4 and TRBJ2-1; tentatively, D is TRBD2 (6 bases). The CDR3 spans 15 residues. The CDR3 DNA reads TGTGCCAGCAGTTTAGGGGGAGGCACTCTCAATCAGCAGTTCTTC. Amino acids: CASSLGGGTLNQQFF.

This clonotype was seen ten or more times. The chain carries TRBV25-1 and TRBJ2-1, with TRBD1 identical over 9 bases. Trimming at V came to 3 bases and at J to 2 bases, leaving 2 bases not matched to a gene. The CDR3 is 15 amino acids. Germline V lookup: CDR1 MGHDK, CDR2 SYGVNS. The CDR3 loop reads CASSEGQGTYNEQFF. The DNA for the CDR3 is TGTGCCAGCAGTGAGGGACAGGGCACCTACAATGAGCAGTTCTTC.

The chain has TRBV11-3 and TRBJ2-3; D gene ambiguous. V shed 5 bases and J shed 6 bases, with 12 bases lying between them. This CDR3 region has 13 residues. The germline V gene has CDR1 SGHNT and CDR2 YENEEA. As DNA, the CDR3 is TGTGCCAGCAGCGCCGGTGCGGAGGATACGCAGTATTTT. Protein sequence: CASSAGAEDTQYF. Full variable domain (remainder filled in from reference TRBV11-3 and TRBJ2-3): EAGVVQSPRYKIIEKKQPVAFWCNPISGHNTLYWYLQNLGQGPELLIRYENEEAVDDSQLPKDRFSAERLKGVDSTLKIQPAELGDSAVYLCASSAGAEDTQYFGPGTRLTVL.

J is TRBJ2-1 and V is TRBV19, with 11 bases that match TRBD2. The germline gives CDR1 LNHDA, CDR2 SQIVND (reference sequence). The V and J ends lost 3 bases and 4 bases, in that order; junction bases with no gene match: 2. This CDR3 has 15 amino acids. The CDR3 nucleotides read TGTGCCAGTAGTATCAGGACTAGCGGGTACAATGAGCAGTTCTTC. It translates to CASSIRTSGYNEQFF.

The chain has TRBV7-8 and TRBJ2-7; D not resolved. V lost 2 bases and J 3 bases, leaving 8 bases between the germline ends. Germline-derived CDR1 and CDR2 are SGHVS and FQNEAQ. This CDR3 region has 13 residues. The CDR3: CASSLFQDYEQYF. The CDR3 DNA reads TGTGCCAGCAGCTTATTCCAGGACTACGAGCAGTACTTC.

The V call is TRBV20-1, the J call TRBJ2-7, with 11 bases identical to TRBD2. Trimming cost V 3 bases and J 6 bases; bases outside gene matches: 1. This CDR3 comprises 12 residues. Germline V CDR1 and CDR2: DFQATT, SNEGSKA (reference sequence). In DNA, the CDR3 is TGCAGTGCTAGTGGACTAGCGGGCGAGCAGTACTTC. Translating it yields CSASGLAGEQYF.

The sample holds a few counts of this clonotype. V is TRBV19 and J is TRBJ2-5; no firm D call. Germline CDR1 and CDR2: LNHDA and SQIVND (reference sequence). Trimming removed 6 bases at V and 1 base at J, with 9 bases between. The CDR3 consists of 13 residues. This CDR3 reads CASSPTGQETQYF. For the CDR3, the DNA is TGTGCCAGTAGCCCGACGGGCCAAGAGACCCAGTACTTC. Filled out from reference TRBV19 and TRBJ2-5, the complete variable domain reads DGGITQSPKYLFRKEGQNVTLSCEQNLNHDAMYWYRQDPGQGLRLIYYSQIVNDFQKGDIAEGYSVSREKKESFPLTVTSAQKNPTAFYLCASSPTGQETQYFGPGTRLLVL.

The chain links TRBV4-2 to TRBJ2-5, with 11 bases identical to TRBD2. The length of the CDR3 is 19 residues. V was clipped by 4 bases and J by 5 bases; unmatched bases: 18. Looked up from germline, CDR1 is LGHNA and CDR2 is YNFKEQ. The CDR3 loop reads CASSPKGAASGRFAETQYF. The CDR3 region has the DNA TGTGCCAGCAGCCCAAAGGGGGCAGCTAGCGGGAGGTTCGCTGAGACCCAGTACTTC.

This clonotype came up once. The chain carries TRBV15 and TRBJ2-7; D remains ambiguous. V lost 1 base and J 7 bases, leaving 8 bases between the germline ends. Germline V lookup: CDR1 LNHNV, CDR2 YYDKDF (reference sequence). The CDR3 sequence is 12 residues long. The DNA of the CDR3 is TGTGCCACCAGCAGAGCAGGAAGAGAGCAGTACTTC. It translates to CATSRAGREQYF.

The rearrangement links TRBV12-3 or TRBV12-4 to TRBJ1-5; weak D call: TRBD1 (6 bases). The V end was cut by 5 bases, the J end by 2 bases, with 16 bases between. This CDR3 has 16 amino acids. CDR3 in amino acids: CASSPQGLGGNQPQHF. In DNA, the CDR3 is TGTGCCAGCAGTCCCCAGGGGCTGGGGGGCAATCAGCCCCAGCATTTT.

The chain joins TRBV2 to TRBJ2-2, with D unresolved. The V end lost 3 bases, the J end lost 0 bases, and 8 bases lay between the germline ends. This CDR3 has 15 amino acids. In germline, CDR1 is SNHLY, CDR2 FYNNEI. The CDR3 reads CASSDRDPNTGELFF. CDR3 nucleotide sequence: TGTGCCAGCAGTGACAGAGATCCGAACACCGGGGAGCTGTTTTTT.

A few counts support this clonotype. The CDR3 loop reads CATSRGQGSDTQYF. DNA for the CDR3: TGTGCCACCAGTCGAGGACAGGGGTCAGATACGCAGTATTTT. V and J are TRBV24-1 and TRBJ2-3; 9 positions match TRBD1. Trimming took 6 bases from V and 4 from J; bases not matched to a gene: 4. Germline V lookup: CDR1 KGHDR, CDR2 SFDVKD. The CDR3 runs 14 residues.

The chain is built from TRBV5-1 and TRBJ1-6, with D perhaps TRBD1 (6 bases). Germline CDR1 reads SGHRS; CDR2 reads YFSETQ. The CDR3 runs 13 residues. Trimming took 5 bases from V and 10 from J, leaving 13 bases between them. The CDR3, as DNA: TGCGCCAGCAGAGAGGGGGAACGATCACCCCTCCACTTT. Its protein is CASREGERSPLHF.

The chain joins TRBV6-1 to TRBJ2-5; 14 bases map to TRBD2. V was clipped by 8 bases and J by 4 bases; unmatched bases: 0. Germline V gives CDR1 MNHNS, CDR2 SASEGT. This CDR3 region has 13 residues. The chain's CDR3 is CASGLAGGETQYF. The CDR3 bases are TGTGCCAGCGGACTAGCGGGAGGAGAGACCCAGTACTTC.

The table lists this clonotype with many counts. Written as DNA, the CDR3 is TGTGCCACCAGTGATCTCCCCGACCGCTCCTACAATGAGCAGTTCTTC. This gives the protein CATSDLPDRSYNEQFF. V is TRBV24-1 and J is TRBJ2-1, with no clear D. The CDR3 covers 16 residues. Germline V lookup: CDR1 KGHDR, CDR2 SFDVKD. With 3 bases removed from V and 0 bases from J, the gap between germline ends came to 11 bases.

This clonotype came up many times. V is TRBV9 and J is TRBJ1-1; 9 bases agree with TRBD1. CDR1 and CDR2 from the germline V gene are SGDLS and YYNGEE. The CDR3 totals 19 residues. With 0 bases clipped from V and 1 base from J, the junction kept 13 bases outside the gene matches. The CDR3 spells CASSVAEQGAVRSNTEAFF. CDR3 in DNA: TGTGCCAGCAGCGTAGCTGAACAGGGGGCAGTTAGGTCGAACACTGAAGCTTTCTTT.